Listed here are 27 T cell receptor beta chains from one sample, sequenced in a study of OX40 agonist ivuxolimab in advanced cancers. The repertoire was sequenced with immunoSEQ multiplex PCR; TCRdb's copy has only in-frame clones and lacks some. The table lists 70,000 to 90,000 clones, around 85% of them singletons. The input for sequencing was CD4+ or CD8+ T cells sorted from blood, taken in a trial of the OX40 agonist ivuxolimab. These receptors were taken from an adult with an advanced solid tumor such as melanoma, head and neck, liver or kidney cancer.

A single count supports this clone. V is TRBV30 and J is TRBJ1-1; TRBD1 is a possible D gene (5 bases). CDR1 GTSNPN and CDR2 SVGIG come from the germline V gene (reference sequence). The CDR3 contains 12 residues. V was trimmed by 4 bases and J by 6 bases, leaving 12 bases between them. DNA of the CDR3: TGTGCCTGGAAAGGGGATTCTTCTGAAGCTTTCTTT. This translates into CAWKGDSSEAFF.

This clone is a singleton in its sample. The rearrangement links TRBV7-8 to TRBJ1-4, with a weak D call TRBD1 (5 bases). Trimming removed 5 bases at V and 5 bases at J, with 15 bases between. The CDR3 loop spans 15 amino acids. In germline, CDR1 is SGHVS, CDR2 FQNEAQ. DNA for the CDR3: TGTGCCAGCAGCCCAAGGTCAGGGCAGAATGAAAAACTGTTTTTT. It codes for CASSPRSGQNEKLFF.

This sequence joins TRBV7-2 and TRBJ2-7; D possibly matches TRBD1 or TRBD2 (7 bases each). CDR3 length equals 14 residues. The V end lost 1 base, the J end lost 6 bases, and 13 bases lay between the germline ends. The germline V gene has CDR1 SGHTA and CDR2 FQGNSA. CDR3 in DNA: TGTGCCAGCAGCTTAGGGACTAGGGGGCTCGAGCAGTACTTC. Amino acid sequence: CASSLGTRGLEQYF.

The chain is built from TRBV9 and TRBJ1-2; D might be TRBD1 (6 bases). The germline V and J ends were trimmed by 4 bases and 3 bases, with 16 bases remaining between them. The CDR3 covers 15 residues. Germline assignment: CDR1 SGDLS and CDR2 YYNGEE. The CDR3 DNA is TGTGCCAGCAGCCCCCAAGGGGGTCAGGACTATGGCTACACCTTC. Its protein is CASSPQGGQDYGYTF.

The chain employs TRBV19 and TRBJ2-5; no definite D call. V was trimmed by 5 bases and J by 7 bases, leaving 14 bases between them. This CDR3 contains 13 residues. Germline values: CDR1 LNHDA, CDR2 SQIVND (reference sequence). In DNA, the CDR3 is TGTGCCAGTAGTCCGACATCCCCGGGGACCCAGTACTTC. Translation: CASSPTSPGTQYF.

This chain links TRBV5-6 with TRBJ2-1; no reliable D call. From germline, CDR1 is SGHDT and CDR2 YYEEEE. CDR3 length: 15 residues. Deletions cut 4 bases from V and 4 bases from J, with 15 bases between. The CDR3, as DNA: TGTGCCAGCAGCCCTGGGTGGGGAACTTACAATGAGCAGTTCTTC. Translation gives CASSPGWGTYNEQFF.

This rearrangement joins TRBV2 to TRBJ2-7, with D hard to call. Deletions cut 6 bases from V and 1 base from J, with 7 bases between. The germline V gene encodes CDR1 SNHLY and CDR2 FYNNEI. The CDR3 is 12 amino acids. CDR3: CASRISSYEQYF. For the CDR3, the DNA is TGTGCCAGCAGGATCTCATCCTACGAGCAGTACTTC.

The rearrangement joins TRBV19 to TRBJ2-1; 7 positions match TRBD2. Germline values: CDR1 LNHDA, CDR2 SQIVND (reference sequence). V shed 3 bases, J shed 0 bases, and the junction held 2 bases outside the gene matches. CDR3 length: 15 amino acids. The CDR3: CASSMGGSSYNEQFF. CDR3 coding DNA: TGTGCCAGTAGTATGGGGGGGAGCTCCTACAATGAGCAGTTCTTC.

The rearrangement links TRBV11-2 to TRBJ2-7; D gene uncertain. This CDR3 has 14 residues. V lost 5 bases and J 3 bases, leaving 14 bases between the germline ends. Germline V gene lookup returns CDR1 SGHAT and CDR2 FQNNGV. The CDR3 loop reads CASSISAANYEQYF. The CDR3 DNA follows: TGTGCCAGCAGCATCTCGGCCGCGAACTACGAGCAGTACTTC.

The genes are TRBV11-2 and TRBJ2-3; possible D gene TRBD2, 7 bases. V shed 4 bases and J shed 1 base, with 12 bases lying between them. The CDR3 totals 15 residues. Germline lookup yields CDR1 SGHAT and CDR2 FQNNGV. In DNA, the CDR3 is TGTGCCAGCAGCTCAATCGGGGGGCGCACAGATACGCAGTATTTT. This translates into CASSSIGGRTDTQYF.

In its sample, this clone was seen once. This sequence joins TRBV6-5 and TRBJ1-6, with D unclear. Germline V gene data show CDR1 as MNHEY and CDR2 as SVGAGI. There are 15 residues in the CDR3. Trimming cost V 6 bases and J 0 bases, with 9 bases left between them. The CDR3 DNA reads as TGTGCCAGCAGGCGTGCTTCCTCCTATAATTCACCCCTCCACTTT. It codes for CASRRASSYNSPLHF.

The chain recombines TRBV18 with TRBJ1-1; 9 bases match TRBD1. Germline CDR1 KGHSH, CDR2 LQKENI. Trimming removed 2 bases from V and 5 bases from J; junction bases left unmatched: 6. There are 15 residues in the CDR3. The CDR3 reads CASSPRTGEWTEAFF. CDR3 coding DNA: TGTGCCAGCTCACCAAGGACAGGGGAGTGGACTGAAGCTTTCTTT.

This clone was found once. The J gene is TRBJ2-7, the V gene TRBV6-5; D call uncertain. V lost 5 bases and J lost 3, with 8 bases in between. Germline CDR1 reads MNHEY; CDR2 reads SVGAGI. This CDR3 spans 12 amino acids. The CDR3 nucleotides read TGTGCCAGCAGTCCGACGGGCTACGAGCAGTACTTC. Protein: CASSPTGYEQYF.

The chain employs TRBV5-4 and TRBJ1-2; TRBD1 agrees at 7 bases. Trimming removed 6 bases from V and 7 bases from J; junction bases left unmatched: 9. Germline V gives CDR1 SGHNT, CDR2 YYREEE (reference sequence). The CDR3 is 13 amino acids. For the CDR3, the DNA is TGTGCCAGCATAGACAGGGCGGTGGGTGGCTACACCTTC. This sequence encodes CASIDRAVGGYTF. Full variable domain (rest looked up from reference TRBV5-4 and TRBJ1-2): ETGVTQSPTHLIKTRGQQVTLRCSSQSGHNTVSWYQQALGQGPQFIFQYYREEENGRGNFPPRFSGLQFPNYSSELNVNALELDDSALYLCASIDRAVGGYTFGSGTRLTVV.

The CDR3 bases are TGTGCCAGCAGCTCCGGCTATGAGCAGTTCTTC. Translating it yields CASSSGYEQFF. The V call is TRBV7-9, the J call TRBJ2-1, with D hard to call. Trimming pared 4 bases from V and 8 bases from J, leaving 6 bases between. This CDR3 comprises 11 residues. Germline V gene sequence: CDR1 SEHNR, CDR2 FQNEAQ (reference sequence).

The chain combines TRBV11-2 with TRBJ2-2; 11 positions agree with TRBD1. This CDR3 has 16 amino acids. The trim removed 5 bases at V and 6 bases at J, leaving 8 bases unmatched. The V gene's germline CDR1 is SGHAT and CDR2 FQNNGV. The CDR3 loop reads CASSPRTGGAAGELFF. CDR3 bases: TGTGCCAGCAGCCCTCGGACAGGGGGCGCCGCCGGGGAGCTGTTTTTT.

The chain has TRBV7-2 and TRBJ2-7; TRBD1 aligns across 9 bases. The germline gives CDR1 SGHTA, CDR2 FQGNSA. The CDR3 spans 15 residues. V shed 3 bases, J shed 3 bases, and the junction held 6 bases outside the gene matches. CDR3 sequence (DNA): TGTGCCAGCAGCTTGGGACAGGGAGGGAGCTACGAGCAGTACTTC. It specifies CASSLGQGGSYEQYF.

This clone was observed once. This chain links TRBV15 with TRBJ1-2, with D unclear. This CDR3 has 15 residues. Germline CDR1 LNHNV, CDR2 YYDKDF (reference sequence). The V end was cut by 0 bases, the J end by 7 bases, with 15 bases between. The chain's CDR3 is CATSRDSTPMGGYTF. The CDR3 coding sequence is TGTGCCACCAGCAGAGACTCCACACCAATGGGTGGCTACACCTTC.

J is TRBJ1-1 and V is TRBV6-1; possible D gene TRBD1, 6 bases. Germline-derived CDR1 and CDR2 are MNHNS and SASEGT. V was pared by 5 bases and J by 1 base, with 8 bases between. This CDR3 has 13 amino acids. The CDR3 spells CASSSGQNTEAFF. CDR3 in DNA: TGTGCCAGCAGTTCGGGACAGAACACTGAAGCTTTCTTT.

This chain uses TRBV19 with TRBJ2-5, with D possibly TRBD1 on 5 matching bases. Trimming shortened V by 4 bases and J by 4 bases, and 13 bases separated the two germline ends. CDR1 LNHDA and CDR2 SQIVND come from the germline V gene (reference sequence). This CDR3 region has 14 residues. The CDR3: CASSTTARAETQYF. Written as DNA, the CDR3 is TGTGCCAGTAGTACCACCGCCAGGGCAGAGACCCAGTACTTC.

This clone came up a few times. The V and J genes are TRBV6-1 and TRBJ1-2; D is uncertain. Looked up from germline, CDR1 is MNHNS and CDR2 is SASEGT. Trimming shortened V by 3 bases and J by 10 bases, and 18 bases separated the two germline ends. This CDR3 has 14 residues. The DNA for the CDR3 is TGTGCCAGCAGTGAGTTTGACACAGCGAGGGACTACACCTTC. Amino acids: CASSEFDTARDYTF.

This chain links TRBV18 with TRBJ1-1; maybe TRBD1 (5 bases). Trimming removed 2 bases from V and 4 bases from J, with 11 bases in between. Looked up from germline, CDR1 is KGHSH and CDR2 is LQKENI. This CDR3 region has 14 residues. CDR3 sequence: CASSPNRRGTEAFF. In DNA form, the CDR3 reads TGTGCCAGCTCACCAAACAGAAGGGGCACTGAAGCTTTCTTT.

Ten or more counts support this clone. DNA for the CDR3: TGTGCCAGCAGTGCGGAACCAGGGGGGTATCAGCCCCAGCATTTT. Translating gives CASSAEPGGYQPQHF. The chain employs TRBV6-1 and TRBJ1-5; 7 bases match TRBD1. Germline assignment: CDR1 MNHNS and CDR2 SASEGT. Losses at the gene ends were 4 bases for V and 5 bases for J; bases not matched to a gene: 8. This CDR3 is 15 amino acids long.

The rearrangement links TRBV4-1 to TRBJ2-1; tentatively, D is TRBD2 (6 bases). This CDR3 spans 17 amino acids. In germline, CDR1 is MGHRA, CDR2 YSYEKL. V was clipped by 4 bases and J by 7 bases, with 23 bases between them. The CDR3 nucleotides read TGCGCCAGCAGCCCCCGTAGACCTAGCGACCCCTCAAATGAGCAGTTCTTC. Its translation is CASSPRRPSDPSNEQFF.

The chain couples TRBV5-4 to TRBJ2-1; 11 bases are shared with TRBD2. J was trimmed by 4 bases and V by 2 bases; bases with no gene match: 2. The V gene's germline CDR1 is SGHNT and CDR2 YYREEE (reference sequence). The CDR3 extends over 15 amino acids. In DNA form, the CDR3 reads TGTGCCAGCAGCTTCGGGACTAGCGGATACAATGAGCAGTTCTTC. Translation: CASSFGTSGYNEQFF.

V is TRBV5-6 and J is TRBJ1-2; D is undetermined. Germline values: CDR1 SGHDT, CDR2 YYEEEE. The CDR3 is 12 amino acids. V was shortened by 4 bases and J by 9 bases, with 13 bases between the two germline ends. The CDR3 is CASSRGWVSYTF. The CDR3 nucleotides read TGTGCCAGCAGCCGTGGGTGGGTGAGCTACACCTTC.

This clone appeared a single time. The chain carries TRBV5-1 and TRBJ1-1, with D uncertain. V was cut by 0 bases and J by 0 bases, with 9 bases left in between. Germline V gene sequence: CDR1 SGHRS, CDR2 YFSETQ. The CDR3 is made up of 15 amino acids. The CDR3, as DNA: TGCGCCAGCAGCTTGGAGGGAATCATGAACACTGAAGCTTTCTTT. Its protein product is CASSLEGIMNTEAFF.